Following are 5 T cell receptor beta chains from one sample sequenced in a study of radiation and T cells in renal cell carcinoma. Time point meaning: blood 2 weeks post-SBRT. Treatment meaning: 15 Gy SBRT to primary tumor, nephrectomy 4 weeks later. Libraries were prepared by immunoSEQ multiplex PCR; TCRdb keeps only in-frame clonotypes and omits some of them. This table has 100,000 to 150,000 clones, around 81% appearing once. Here the sequenced sample was blood, taken from a patient whose treatment included radiotherapy and nephrectomy. All receptors come from a man aged 50 or older with renal cell carcinoma.

This clone is medium-sized within its sample. Other DNA sequences in this sample translate to the same CDR3. V usage is TRBV6-5 and J usage is TRBJ1-1; the D gene is possibly TRBD1 (5 bases). The V gene's germline CDR1 is MNHEY and CDR2 SVGAGI. The CDR3 totals 14 residues. Trimming removed 5 bases at V and 1 base at J, with 11 bases between. Here the CDR3 reads CASSLLGGNTEAFF. In nucleotides, the CDR3 is TGTGCCAGCAGTCTGCTGGGGGGGAACACTGAAGCTTTCTTT.

The chain uses TRBV4-1 and TRBJ2-3; the D is unclear. V was clipped by 0 bases and J by 6 bases, with 13 bases between them. CDR3 size: 15 residues. CDR1 is MGHRA, CDR2 YSYEKL, per germline. CDR3 in DNA: TGCGCCAGCAGCCAAGATTCTAGTTGGTCCGATACGCAGTATTTT. Encoded protein: CASSQDSSWSDTQYF.

The chain couples TRBV7-2 to TRBJ1-3, with no clear D. Trimming pared 3 bases from V and 3 bases from J, leaving 9 bases between. The CDR3 sequence is 14 residues long. Germline CDR1 SGHTA, CDR2 FQGNSA. CDR3 sequence reads: CASSFSGIGNTIYF. The CDR3 coding sequence is TGTGCCAGCAGCTTTTCCGGGATTGGAAACACCATATATTTT.

This clone was observed a handful of times. CDR3 nucleotide sequence: TGTGCCAGTGGCGGCCGGGGACCCTACAATGAGCAGTTCTTC. Its translation is CASGGRGPYNEQFF. V and J are TRBV19 and TRBJ2-1; D assignment may be TRBD1 or TRBD2 (5 bases each). Germline V gene sequence: CDR1 LNHDA, CDR2 SQIVND (reference sequence). The V gene lost 8 bases and the J gene lost 2 bases, with 13 bases spanning the gap. This CDR3 is 14 amino acids long.

With regard to this clone: The junction departs from the called germline gene at one end, perhaps through a read error. The CDR3 nucleotides read TGTGCTAGCAGCTTAATCGGGACAGGGGGCTTAGGGGAGACCCAGTACTTC. It specifies CASSLIGTGGLGETQYF. J is TRBJ2-5 and V is TRBV7-7; 12 bases are a match to TRBD1. Germline V lookup: CDR1 SSHAT, CDR2 FNYEAQ (reference sequence). This CDR3 comprises 17 residues.